The rows below give T cell receptor beta chains drawn from one sample of a study of blood T cell repertoires in COVID-19. Profiled with immunoSEQ multiplex PCR; TCRdb holds only in-frame clones, not every one. This table has fewer than 130,000 clones, 76% appearing once. The sequencing sample was made of peripheral blood. These receptors all come from a woman of 80 years or more with acute or convalescent COVID-19. Both conserved end residues are part of each CDR3. D genes are given only for firm matches.

J gene	V gene	D gene	CDR3 protein	CDR3 DNA
TRBJ1-2	TRBV5-1	TRBD1	CASSSRDRDSGYTF	TGCGCCAGCAGCAGTAGGGACAGGGACAGCGGCTACACCTTC
TRBJ2-5	TRBV4-2	TRBD2	CASSQDQAGVSAETQYF	TGTGCCAGCAGCCAAGATCAGGCGGGAGTGAGTGCAGAGACCCAGTACTTC
TRBJ2-5	TRBV5-1	NA	CASRYTATGRGETQYF	TGCGCCAGCAGGTATACCGCGACAGGTAGAGGGGAGACCCAGTACTTC
TRBJ1-1	TRBV29-1	NA	CSVGSTGSRRDTEAFF	TGCAGCGTTGGGTCGACAGGCTCCCGTAGAGACACTGAAGCTTTCTTT
TRBJ2-7	TRBV27	NA	CASSPTNYEQYF	TGTGCCAGCAGTCCGACAAACTACGAGCAGTACTTC
TRBJ1-5	TRBV10-2	TRBD1	CASRRGRQGSNQPQHF	TGCGCCAGCAGGAGGGGGCGACAGGGCAGCAATCAGCCCCAGCATTTT
TRBJ1-4	TRBV3-1/TRBV3-2	NA	CASSQAGLSEKLFF	TGTGCCAGCAGCCAAGCGGGTTTAAGCGAAAAACTGTTTTTT
TRBJ2-7	TRBV19	TRBD1	CASRNRGSSYEQYF	TGTGCCAGTAGGAACAGGGGTTCCTCCTACGAGCAGTACTTC
TRBJ2-7	TRBV28	TRBD1	CASSTYYRGSLTRNLYEQYF	TGTGCCAGCAGTACTTATTACAGGGGGTCGCTGACCCGAAACTTATACGAGCAGTACTTC
TRBJ1-6	TRBV10-3	TRBD1	CAISTGGEAYNSPLHF	TGTGCCATCAGTACAGGGGGAGAGGCCTATAATTCACCCCTCCACTTT
TRBJ1-2	TRBV3-1/TRBV3-2	NA	CASSQPANYGYTF	TGTGCCAGCAGCCAACCAGCTAACTATGGCTACACCTTC
TRBJ2-5	TRBV5-1	NA	CASSLLSNQETQYF	TGCGCCAGCAGCCTCCTGAGTAACCAAGAGACCCAGTACTTC